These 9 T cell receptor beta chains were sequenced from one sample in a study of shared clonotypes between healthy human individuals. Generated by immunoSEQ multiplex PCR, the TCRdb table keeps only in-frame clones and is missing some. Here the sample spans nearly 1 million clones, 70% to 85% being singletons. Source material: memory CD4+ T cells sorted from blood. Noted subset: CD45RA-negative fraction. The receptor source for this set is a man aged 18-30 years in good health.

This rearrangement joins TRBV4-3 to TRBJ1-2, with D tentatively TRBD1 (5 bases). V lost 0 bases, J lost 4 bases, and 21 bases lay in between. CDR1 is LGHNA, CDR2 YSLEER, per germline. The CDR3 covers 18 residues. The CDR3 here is CASSQDEEGGGTSYGYTF. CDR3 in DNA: TGCGCCAGCAGCCAAGACGAAGAGGGCGGGGGGACCAGCTATGGCTACACCTTC.

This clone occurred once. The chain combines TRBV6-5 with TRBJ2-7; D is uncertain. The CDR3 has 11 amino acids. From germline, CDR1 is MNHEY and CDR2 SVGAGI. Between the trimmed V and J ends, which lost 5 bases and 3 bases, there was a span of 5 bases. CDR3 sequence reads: CASSERYEQYF. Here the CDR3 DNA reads TGTGCCAGCAGTGAGCGCTACGAGCAGTACTTC.

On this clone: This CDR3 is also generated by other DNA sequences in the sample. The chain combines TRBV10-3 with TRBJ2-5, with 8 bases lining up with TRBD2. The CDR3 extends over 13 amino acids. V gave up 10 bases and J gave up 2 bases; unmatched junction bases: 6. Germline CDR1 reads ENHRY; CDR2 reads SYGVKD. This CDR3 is CATGGAVQETQYF. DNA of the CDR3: TGTGCCACCGGGGGGGCGGTTCAAGAGACCCAGTACTTC.

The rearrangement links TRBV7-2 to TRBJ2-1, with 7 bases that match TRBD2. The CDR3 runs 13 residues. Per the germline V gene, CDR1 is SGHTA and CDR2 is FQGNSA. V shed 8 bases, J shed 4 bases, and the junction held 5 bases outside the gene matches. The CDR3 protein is CASAPGRYNEQFF. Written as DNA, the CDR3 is TGTGCCAGCGCGCCCGGGAGGTACAATGAGCAGTTCTTC.

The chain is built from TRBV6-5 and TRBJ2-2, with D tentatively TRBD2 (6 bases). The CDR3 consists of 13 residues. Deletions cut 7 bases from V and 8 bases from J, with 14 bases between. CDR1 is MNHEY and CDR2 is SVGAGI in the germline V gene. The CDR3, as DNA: TGTGCCAGCACCCGGGGGTTGGGGGGGGAGCTGTTTTTT. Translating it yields CASTRGLGGELFF.

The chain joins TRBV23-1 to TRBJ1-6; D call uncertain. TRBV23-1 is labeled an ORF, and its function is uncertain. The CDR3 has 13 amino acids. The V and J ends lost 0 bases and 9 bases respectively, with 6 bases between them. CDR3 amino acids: CASSQSRFSPLHF. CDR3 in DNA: TGCGCCAGCAGTCAATCGAGGTTTTCACCCCTCCACTTT.

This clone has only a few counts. The DNA for the CDR3 is TGTGCCAGCAGCCAGGGCGGGGGGCGCTCACCCCTCCACTTT. Protein product: CASSQGGGRSPLHF. The chain uses TRBV14 and TRBJ1-6, with a weak D call TRBD1 (6 bases). This CDR3 is built from 14 residues. The V gene's germline CDR1 is SGHDN and CDR2 FVKESK. The V and J ends lost 3 bases and 10 bases respectively, with 13 bases between them.

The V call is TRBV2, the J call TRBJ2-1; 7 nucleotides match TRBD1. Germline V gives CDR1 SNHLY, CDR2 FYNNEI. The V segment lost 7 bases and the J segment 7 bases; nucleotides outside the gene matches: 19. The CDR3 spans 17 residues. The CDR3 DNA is TGTGCCAGCACCGGACAGGTACACGCCCCCCTAACGAATGAGCAGTTCTTC. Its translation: CASTGQVHAPLTNEQFF.

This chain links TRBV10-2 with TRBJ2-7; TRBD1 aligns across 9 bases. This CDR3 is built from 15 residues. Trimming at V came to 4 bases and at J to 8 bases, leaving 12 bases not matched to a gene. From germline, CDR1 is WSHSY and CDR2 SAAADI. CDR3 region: CASSGPRTGALKQYF. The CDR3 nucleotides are TGCGCCAGCAGTGGGCCGAGGACAGGGGCCCTCAAGCAGTACTTC.